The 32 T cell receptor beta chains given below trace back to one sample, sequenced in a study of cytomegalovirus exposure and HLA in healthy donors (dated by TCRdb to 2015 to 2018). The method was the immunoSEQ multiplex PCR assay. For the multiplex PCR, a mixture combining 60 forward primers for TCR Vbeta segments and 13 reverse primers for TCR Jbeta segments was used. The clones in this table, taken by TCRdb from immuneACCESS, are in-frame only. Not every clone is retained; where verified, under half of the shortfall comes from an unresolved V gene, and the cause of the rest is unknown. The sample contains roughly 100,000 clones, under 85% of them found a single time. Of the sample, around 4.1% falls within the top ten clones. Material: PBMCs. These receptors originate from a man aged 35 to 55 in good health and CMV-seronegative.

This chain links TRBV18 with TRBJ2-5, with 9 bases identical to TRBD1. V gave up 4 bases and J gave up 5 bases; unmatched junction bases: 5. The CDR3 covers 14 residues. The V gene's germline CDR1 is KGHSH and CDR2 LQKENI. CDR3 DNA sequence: TGTGCCAGCTCACTTACAGGGGGCTGGGAGACCCAGTACTTC. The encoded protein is CASSLTGGWETQYF.

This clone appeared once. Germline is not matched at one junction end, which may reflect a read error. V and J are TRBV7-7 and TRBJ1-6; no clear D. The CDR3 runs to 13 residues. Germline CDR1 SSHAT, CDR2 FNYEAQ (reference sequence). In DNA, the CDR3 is TGTGCTAGCAGCTTAGCGGAGGGATCACCCCTCCACTTT. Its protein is CASSLAEGSPLHF.

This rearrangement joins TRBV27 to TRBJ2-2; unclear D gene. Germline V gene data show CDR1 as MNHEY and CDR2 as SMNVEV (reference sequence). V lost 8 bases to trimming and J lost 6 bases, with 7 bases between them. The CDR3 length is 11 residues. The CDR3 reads CASLSSGELFF. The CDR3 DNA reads TGTGCCAGCCTTAGTTCCGGGGAGCTGTTTTTT.

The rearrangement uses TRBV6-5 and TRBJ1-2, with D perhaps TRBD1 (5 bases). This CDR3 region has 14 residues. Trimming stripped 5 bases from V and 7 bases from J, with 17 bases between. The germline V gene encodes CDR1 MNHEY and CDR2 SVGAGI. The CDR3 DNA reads TGTGCCAGCAGTGAAGGGCAGGGCTGGGGTGGCTACACCTTC. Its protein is CASSEGQGWGGYTF.

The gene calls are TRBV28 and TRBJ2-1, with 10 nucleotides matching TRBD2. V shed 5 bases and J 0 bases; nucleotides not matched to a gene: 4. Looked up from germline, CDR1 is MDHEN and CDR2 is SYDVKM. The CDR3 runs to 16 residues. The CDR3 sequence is CASSPAGGGSYNEQFF. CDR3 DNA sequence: TGTGCCAGCAGTCCAGCGGGGGGGGGCTCCTACAATGAGCAGTTCTTC.

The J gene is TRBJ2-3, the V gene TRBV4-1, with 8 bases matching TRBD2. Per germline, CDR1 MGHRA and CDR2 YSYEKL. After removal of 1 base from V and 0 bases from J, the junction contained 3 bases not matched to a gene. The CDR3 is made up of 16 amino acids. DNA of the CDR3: TGCGCCAGCAGCCAAGTGACTAGCGAAAGCACAGATACGCAGTATTTT. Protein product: CASSQVTSESTDTQYF.

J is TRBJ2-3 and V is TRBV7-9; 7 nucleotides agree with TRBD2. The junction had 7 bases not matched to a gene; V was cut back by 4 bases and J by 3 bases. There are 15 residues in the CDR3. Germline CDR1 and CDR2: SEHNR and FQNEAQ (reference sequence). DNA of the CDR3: TGTGCCAGCAGCTCGGTAGGGAGGGTTACAGATACGCAGTATTTT. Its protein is CASSSVGRVTDTQYF.

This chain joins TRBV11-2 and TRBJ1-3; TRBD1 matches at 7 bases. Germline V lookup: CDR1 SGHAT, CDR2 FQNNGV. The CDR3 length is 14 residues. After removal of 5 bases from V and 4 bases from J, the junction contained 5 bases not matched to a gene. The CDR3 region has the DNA TGTGCCAGCAGCGTCGGGACAGCCGGAAACACCATATATTTT. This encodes CASSVGTAGNTIYF.

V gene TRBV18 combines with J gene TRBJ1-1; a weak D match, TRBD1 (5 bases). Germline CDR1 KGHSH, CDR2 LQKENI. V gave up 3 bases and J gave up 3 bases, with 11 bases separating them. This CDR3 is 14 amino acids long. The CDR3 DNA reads TGTGCCAGCTCACCGACGGACAAGTACACTGAAGCTTTCTTT. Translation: CASSPTDKYTEAFF. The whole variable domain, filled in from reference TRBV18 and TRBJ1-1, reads NAGVMQNPRHLVRRRGQEARLRCSPMKGHSHVYWYRQLPEEGLKFMVYLQKENIIDESGMPKERFSAEFPKEGPSILRIQQVVRGDSAAYFCASSPTDKYTEAFFGQGTRLTVV.

The CDR3 DNA reads as TGTGCCAGCACCACAGGGGGGTTGAGGGCTGAAGCTTTCTTT. Amino acids: CASTTGGLRAEAFF. This chain connects TRBV6-1 to TRBJ1-1, with 8 bases matching TRBD1. The V gene end was trimmed by 7 bases and the J gene end by 6 bases; junction bases not matched to a gene: 10. The CDR3 covers 14 residues. Germline lookup yields CDR1 MNHNS and CDR2 SASEGT.

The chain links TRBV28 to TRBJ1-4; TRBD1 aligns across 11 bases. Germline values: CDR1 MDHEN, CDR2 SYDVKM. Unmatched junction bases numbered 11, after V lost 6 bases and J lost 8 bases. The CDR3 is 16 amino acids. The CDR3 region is CASSQRKGQGGEKLFF. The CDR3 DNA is TGTGCCAGCAGCCAACGCAAGGGACAGGGGGGAGAAAAACTGTTTTTT.

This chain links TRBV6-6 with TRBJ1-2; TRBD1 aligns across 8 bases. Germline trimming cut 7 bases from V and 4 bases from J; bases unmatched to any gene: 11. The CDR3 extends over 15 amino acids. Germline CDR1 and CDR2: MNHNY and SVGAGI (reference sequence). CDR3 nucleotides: TGTGCCAGCAACGAGGGACAGGCACCCCCCTATGGCTACACCTTC. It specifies CASNEGQAPPYGYTF.

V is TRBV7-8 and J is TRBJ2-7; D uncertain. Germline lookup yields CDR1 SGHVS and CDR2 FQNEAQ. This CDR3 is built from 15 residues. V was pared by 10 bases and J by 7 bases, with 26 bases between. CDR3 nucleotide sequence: TGTGCCACGAGCTTGGGCAGTACTCCTTCTTGGGAGCAGTACTTC. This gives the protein CATSLGSTPSWEQYF. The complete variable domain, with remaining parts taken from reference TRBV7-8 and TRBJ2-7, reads GAGVSQSPRYKVAKRGQDVALRCDPISGHVSLFWYQQALGQGPEFLTYFQNEAQLDKSGLPSDRFFAERPEGSVSTLKIQRTQQEDSAVYLCATSLGSTPSWEQYFGPGTRLTVT.

CDR3 DNA sequence: TGTGCCAGCATCGCCCACAGGGGAACCGGGGAGCTGTTTTTT. It yields the protein CASIAHRGTGELFF. The rearrangement uses TRBV6-5 and TRBJ2-2, with 7 bases identical to TRBD1. CDR1 MNHEY and CDR2 SVGAGI come from the germline V gene. The CDR3 has 14 amino acids. V was pared by 7 bases and J by 5 bases, with 7 bases of the junction left unmatched.

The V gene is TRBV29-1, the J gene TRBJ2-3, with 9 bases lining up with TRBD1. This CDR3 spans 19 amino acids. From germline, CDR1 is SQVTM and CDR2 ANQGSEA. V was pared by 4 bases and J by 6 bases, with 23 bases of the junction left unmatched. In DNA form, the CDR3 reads TGCAGCGTTGTAGGGACAGGGTATATTCTAAGAGAAGGTCGGGATACGCAGTATTTT. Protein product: CSVVGTGYILREGRDTQYF.

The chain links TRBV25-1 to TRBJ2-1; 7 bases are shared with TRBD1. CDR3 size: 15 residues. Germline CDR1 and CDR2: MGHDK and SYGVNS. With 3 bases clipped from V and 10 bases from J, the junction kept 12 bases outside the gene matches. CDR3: CASSDSRTGPGEQFF. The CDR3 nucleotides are TGTGCCAGCAGTGATTCAAGGACAGGACCCGGGGAGCAGTTCTTC.

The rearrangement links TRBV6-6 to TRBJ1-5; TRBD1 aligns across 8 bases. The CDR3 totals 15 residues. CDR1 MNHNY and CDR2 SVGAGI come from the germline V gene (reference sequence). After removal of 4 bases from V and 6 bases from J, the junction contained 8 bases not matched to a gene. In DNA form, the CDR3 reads TGTGCCAGCAGTTTAGTCGGACAGGGCCGTCAGCCCCAGCATTTT. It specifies CASSLVGQGRQPQHF.

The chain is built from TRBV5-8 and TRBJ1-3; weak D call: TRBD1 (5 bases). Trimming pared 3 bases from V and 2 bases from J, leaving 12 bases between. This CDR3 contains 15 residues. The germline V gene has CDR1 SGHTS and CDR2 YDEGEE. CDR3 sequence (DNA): TGTGCCAGCAGCTGGGCAGGGCACGCTGGAAACACCATATATTTT. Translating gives CASSWAGHAGNTIYF.

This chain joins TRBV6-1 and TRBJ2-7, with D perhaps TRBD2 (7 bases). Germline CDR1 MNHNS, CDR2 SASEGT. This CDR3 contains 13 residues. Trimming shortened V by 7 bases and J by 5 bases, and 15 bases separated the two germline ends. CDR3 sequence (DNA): TGTGCCAGCACCTCTGGGGGGGGGCACGAGCAGTACGTC. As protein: CASTSGGGHEQYV.

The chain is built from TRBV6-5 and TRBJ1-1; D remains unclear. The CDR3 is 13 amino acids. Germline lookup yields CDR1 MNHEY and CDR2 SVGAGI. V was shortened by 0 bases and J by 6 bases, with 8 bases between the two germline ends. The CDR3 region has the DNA TGTGCCAGCAGTTACTCGAGAAGAGCTGAAGCTTTCTTT. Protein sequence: CASSYSRRAEAFF.

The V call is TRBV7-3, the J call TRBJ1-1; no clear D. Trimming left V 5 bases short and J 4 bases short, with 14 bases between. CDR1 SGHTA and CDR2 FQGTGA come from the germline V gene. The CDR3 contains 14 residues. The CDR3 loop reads CASSPGPRGTEAFF. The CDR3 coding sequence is TGTGCCAGCAGCCCCGGGCCTCGGGGCACTGAAGCTTTCTTT.

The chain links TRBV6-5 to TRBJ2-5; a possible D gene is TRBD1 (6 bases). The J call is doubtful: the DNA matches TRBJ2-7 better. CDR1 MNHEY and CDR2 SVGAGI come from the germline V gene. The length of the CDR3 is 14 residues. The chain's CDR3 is CASSYLFQGYEQYF. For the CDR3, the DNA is TGTGCCAGCAGTTATCTTTTCCAGGGGTACGAGCAGTACTTC.

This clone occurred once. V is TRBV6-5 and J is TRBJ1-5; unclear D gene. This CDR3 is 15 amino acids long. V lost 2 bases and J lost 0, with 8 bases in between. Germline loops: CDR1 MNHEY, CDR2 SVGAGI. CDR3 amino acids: CASSYGQTSNQPQHF. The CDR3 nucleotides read TGTGCCAGCAGTTACGGGCAAACTAGCAATCAGCCCCAGCATTTT.

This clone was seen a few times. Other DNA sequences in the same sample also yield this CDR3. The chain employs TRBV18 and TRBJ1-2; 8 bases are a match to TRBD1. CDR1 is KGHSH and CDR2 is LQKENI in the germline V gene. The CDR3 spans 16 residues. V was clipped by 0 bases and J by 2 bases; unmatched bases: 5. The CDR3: CASSPPGTGGNYGYTF. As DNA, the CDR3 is TGTGCCAGCTCACCACCGGGAACAGGGGGAAACTATGGCTACACCTTC.

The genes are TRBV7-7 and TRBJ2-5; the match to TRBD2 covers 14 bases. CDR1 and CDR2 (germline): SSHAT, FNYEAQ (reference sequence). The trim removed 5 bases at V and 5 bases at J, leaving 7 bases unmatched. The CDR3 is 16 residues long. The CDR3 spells CASSKTSGGAVETQYF. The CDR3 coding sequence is TGTGCCAGCAGCAAGACTAGCGGGGGGGCTGTTGAGACCCAGTACTTC.

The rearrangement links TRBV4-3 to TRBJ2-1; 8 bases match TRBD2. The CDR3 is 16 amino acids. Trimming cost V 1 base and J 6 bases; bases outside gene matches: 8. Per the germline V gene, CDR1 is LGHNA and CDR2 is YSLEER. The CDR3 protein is CASSQAGGLEGNEQFF. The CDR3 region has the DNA TGCGCCAGCAGCCAAGCGGGGGGACTAGAAGGCAATGAGCAGTTCTTC.

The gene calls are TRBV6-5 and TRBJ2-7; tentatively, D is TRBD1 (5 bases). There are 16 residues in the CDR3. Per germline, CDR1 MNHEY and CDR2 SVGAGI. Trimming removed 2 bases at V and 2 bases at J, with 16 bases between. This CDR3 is CASSYASAGLTYEQYF. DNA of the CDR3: TGTGCCAGCAGTTACGCCTCGGCAGGGCTTACCTACGAGCAGTACTTC.

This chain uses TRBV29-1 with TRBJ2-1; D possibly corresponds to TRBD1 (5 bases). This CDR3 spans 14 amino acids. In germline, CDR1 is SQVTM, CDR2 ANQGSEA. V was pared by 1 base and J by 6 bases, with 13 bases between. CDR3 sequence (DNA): TGCAGCGTTGAAGGGGGCCTAGGTGGCAATGAGCAGTTCTTC. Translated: CSVEGGLGGNEQFF.

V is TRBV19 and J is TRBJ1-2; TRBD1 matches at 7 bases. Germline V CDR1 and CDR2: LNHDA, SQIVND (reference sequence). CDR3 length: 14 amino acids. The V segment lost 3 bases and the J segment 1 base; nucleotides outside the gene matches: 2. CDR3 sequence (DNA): TGTGCCAGTAGTATCGGACAGGATAACTATGGCTACACCTTC. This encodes CASSIGQDNYGYTF.

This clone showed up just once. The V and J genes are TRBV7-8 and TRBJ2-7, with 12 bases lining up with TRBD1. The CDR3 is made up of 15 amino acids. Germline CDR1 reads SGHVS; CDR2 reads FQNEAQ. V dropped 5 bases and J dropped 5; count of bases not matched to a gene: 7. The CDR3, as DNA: TGTGCCAGCAGCAACCGGGACAGGGGGCTCCACGAGCAGTACTTC. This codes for CASSNRDRGLHEQYF.

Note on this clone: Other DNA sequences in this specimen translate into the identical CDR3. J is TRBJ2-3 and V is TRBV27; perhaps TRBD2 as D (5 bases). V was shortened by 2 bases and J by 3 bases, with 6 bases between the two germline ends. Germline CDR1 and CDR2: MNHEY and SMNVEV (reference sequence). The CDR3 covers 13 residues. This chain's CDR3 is CASSLPGTDTQYF. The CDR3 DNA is TGTGCCAGCAGTTTACCGGGAACAGATACGCAGTATTTT.

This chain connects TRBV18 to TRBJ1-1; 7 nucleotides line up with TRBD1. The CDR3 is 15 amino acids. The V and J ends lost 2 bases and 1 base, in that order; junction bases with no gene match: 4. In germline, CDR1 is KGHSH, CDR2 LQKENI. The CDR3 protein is CASSPGAGGNTEAFF. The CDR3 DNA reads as TGTGCCAGCTCACCAGGGGCAGGGGGGAACACTGAAGCTTTCTTT.